The clone carrying this TCR beta chain was picked up many times. This sample is part of a study of molecular identifiers for immune sequencing clone quantification. Trimming removed 2 bases at V and 7 bases at J, with 6 bases between. The germline gives CDR1 SGHTA, CDR2 FQGNSA. This CDR3 region has 12 residues. TCRdb ran MiXCR on the PCR reads and lists one entry per CDR3 protein. The table includes over 60,000 distinct CDR3 sequences, about 20% detected once. The sequence came from a human donor in good health. Some libraries in this study had Jurkat cell RNA spiked in. Sequencing was performed on naive CD8+ T cells from blood, with Jurkat cell RNA spiked in. Subset here: FACS-sorted CD8+CD4-CCR7+CD45RA+ naive T cells. J is TRBJ1-5 and V is TRBV7-2; D not resolved. The CDR3 loop is CASSLRLQPQHF. The CDR3 bases are TGTGCCAGCAGCTTACGCCTGCAGCCCCAGCATTTT.